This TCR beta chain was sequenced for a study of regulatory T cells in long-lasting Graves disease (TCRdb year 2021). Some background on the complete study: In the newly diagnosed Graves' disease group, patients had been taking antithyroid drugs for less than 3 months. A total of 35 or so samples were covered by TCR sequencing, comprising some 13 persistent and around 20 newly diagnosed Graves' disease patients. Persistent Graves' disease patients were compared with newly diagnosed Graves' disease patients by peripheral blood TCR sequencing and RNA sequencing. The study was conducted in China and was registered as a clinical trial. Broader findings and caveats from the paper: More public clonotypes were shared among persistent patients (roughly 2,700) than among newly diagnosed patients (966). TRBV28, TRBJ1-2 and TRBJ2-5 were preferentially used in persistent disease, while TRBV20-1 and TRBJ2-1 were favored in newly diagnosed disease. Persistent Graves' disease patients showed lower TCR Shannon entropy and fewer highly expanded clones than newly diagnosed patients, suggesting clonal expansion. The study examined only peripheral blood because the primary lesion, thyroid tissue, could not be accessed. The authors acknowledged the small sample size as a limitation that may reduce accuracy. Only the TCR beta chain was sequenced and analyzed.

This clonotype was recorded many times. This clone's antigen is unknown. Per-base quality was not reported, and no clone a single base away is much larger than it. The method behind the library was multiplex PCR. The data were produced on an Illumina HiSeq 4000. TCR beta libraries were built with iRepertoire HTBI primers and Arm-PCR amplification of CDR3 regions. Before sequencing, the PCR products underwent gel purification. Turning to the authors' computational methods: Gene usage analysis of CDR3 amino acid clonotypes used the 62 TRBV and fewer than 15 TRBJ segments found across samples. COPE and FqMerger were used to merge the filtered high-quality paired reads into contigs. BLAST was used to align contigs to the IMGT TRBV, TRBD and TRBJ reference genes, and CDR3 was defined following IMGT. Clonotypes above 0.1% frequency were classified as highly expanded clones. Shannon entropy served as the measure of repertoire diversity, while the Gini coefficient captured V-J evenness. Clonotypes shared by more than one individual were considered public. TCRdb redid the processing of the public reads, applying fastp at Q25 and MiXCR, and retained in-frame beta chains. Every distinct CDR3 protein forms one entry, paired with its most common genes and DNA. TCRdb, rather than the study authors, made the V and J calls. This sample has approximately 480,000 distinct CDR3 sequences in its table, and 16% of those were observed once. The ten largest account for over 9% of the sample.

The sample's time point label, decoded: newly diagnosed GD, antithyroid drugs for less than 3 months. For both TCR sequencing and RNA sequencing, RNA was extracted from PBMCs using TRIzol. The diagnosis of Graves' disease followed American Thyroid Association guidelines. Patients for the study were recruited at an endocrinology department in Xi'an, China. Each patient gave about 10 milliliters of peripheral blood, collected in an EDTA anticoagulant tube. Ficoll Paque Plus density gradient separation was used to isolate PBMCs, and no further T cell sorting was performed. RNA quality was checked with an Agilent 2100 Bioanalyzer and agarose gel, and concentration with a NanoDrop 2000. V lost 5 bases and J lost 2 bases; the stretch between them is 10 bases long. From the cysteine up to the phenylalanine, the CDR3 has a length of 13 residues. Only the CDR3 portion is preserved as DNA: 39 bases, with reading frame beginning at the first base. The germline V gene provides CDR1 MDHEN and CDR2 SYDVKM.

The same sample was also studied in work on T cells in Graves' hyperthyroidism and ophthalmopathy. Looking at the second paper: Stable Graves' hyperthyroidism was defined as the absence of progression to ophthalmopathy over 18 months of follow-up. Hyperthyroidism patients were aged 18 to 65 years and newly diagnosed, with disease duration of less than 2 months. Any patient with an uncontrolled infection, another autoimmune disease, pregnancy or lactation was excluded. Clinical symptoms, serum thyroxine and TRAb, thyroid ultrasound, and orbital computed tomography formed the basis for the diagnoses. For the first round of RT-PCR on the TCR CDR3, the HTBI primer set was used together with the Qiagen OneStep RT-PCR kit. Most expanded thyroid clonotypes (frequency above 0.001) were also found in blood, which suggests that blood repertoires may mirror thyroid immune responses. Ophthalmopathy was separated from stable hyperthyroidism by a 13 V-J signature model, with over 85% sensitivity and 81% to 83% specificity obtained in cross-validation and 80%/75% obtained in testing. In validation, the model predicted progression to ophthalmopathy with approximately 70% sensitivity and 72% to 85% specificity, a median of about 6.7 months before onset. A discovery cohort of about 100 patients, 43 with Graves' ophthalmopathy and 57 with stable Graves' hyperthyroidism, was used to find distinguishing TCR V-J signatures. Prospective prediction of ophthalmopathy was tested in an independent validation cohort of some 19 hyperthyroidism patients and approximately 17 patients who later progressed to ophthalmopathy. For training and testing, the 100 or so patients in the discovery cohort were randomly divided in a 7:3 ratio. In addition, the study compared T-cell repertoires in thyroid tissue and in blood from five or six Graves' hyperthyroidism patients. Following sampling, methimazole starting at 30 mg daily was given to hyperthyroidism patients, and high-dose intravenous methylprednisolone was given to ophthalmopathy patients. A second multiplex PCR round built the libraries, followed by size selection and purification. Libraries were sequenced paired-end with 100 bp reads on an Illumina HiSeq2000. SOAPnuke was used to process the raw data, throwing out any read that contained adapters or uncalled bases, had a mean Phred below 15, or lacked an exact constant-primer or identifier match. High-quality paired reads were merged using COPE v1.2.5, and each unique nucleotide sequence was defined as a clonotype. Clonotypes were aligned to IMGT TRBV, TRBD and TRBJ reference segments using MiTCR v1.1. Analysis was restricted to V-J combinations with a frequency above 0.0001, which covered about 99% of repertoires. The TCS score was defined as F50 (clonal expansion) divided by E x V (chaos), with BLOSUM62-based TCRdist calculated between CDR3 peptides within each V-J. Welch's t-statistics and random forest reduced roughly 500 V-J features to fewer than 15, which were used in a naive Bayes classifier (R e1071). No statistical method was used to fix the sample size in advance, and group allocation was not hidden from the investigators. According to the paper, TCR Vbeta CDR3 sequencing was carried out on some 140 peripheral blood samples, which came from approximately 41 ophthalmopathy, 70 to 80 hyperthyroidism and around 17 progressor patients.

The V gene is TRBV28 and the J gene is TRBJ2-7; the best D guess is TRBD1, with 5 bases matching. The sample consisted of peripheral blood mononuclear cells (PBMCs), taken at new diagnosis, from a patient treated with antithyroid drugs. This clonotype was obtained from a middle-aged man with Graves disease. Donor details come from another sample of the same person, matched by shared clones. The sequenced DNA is TGTGCCAGCAGTCAGGTGGGGCCCTACGAGCAGTACTTC. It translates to CASSQVGPYEQYF.